This is a list of T cell receptor beta chains from one sample in a study of T cell changes during pregnancy in multiple sclerosis. Sequenced by immunoSEQ multiplex PCR; TCRdb stores in-frame clones only, minus some. The sample lists some 70,000 clones; roughly 92% were seen once. The sequencing used peripheral blood, collected after pregnancy. Receptors originate from a female donor in good health, enrolled as a control in a pregnancy study. Both conserved end residues are part of each CDR3. The D gene is left open where the match is weak. Size values are once, few and many counts, or a class for expanded clones, and some rows have none.

TRBD2,18,TRBV7-8,TRBJ2-3,-,TGTGCCAGCAGCCCCCTGTCGGGTGAACTAGCGGGCGGGGATACGCAGTATTTT,CASSPLSGELAGGDTQYF
-,14,TRBV30,TRBJ1-2,once,TGTGCCTGGATGAGACAGCGAATTTTCTATGGCTACACCTTC,CAWMRQRIFYGYTF
TRBD1,15,TRBV7-2,TRBJ1-3,-,TGTGCCAGCAGCTTAGACAGGGGGCCTGGAAACACCATATATTTT,CASSLDRGPGNTIYF
-,15,TRBV7-9,TRBJ2-7,once,TGTGCCAGCAGCTACTCGGGAGGGGGCAAGTACGAGCAGTACTTC,CASSYSGGGKYEQYF
TRBD2,22,TRBV27,TRBJ2-4,-,TGTGCCAGCAGTCACACCCCCGGCACTAGCGGGAGAGAGAAGGGTACCAAAAACATTCAGTACTTC,CASSHTPGTSGREKGTKNIQYF
TRBD2,16,TRBV7-9,TRBJ2-7,-,TGTGCCAGCAGCCCCCTTCTGAGCGGGAGTCAATACGAGCAGTACTTC,CASSPLLSGSQYEQYF
TRBD1,15,TRBV5-1,TRBJ1-3,-,TGCGCCAGCAGCCCGGGGGACAGGTCCGGAAACACCATATATTTT,CASSPGDRSGNTIYF
TRBD1,13,TRBV18,TRBJ1-2,-,TGTGCCAGCTCACCGGGACAGGATTATGGCTACACCTTC,CASSPGQDYGYTF
TRBD1,15,TRBV27,TRBJ2-1,-,TGTGCCAGCAGTCTCAGGGGGAAGCCCTACAATGAGCAGTTCTTC,CASSLRGKPYNEQFF
-,15,TRBV27,TRBJ2-3,-,TGTGCCAGCAGTTTATGGTCGGGTGGGAGAGATACGCAGTATTTT,CASSLWSGGRDTQYF
TRBD1,15,TRBV19,TRBJ2-3,-,TGTGCCAGTAGTTCCGTCGGGACAGGGGCGGATACGCAGTATTTT,CASSSVGTGADTQYF
TRBD1,15,TRBV5-1,TRBJ1-1,-,TGCGCCAGCAGCACCGGGACAGGGAGGGACACTGAAGCTTTCTTT,CASSTGTGRDTEAFF
TRBD1,13,TRBV6-4,TRBJ1-1,-,TGTGCCAGCAGCAGGGGGCTGGAGACTGAAGCTTTCTTT,CASSRGLETEAFF
TRBD1,12,TRBV5-1,TRBJ2-7,-,TGCGCCAGCAGCTTGGACAGGGGCGAGCAGTACTTC,CASSLDRGEQYF
TRBD2,18,TRBV7-9,TRBJ2-3,-,TGTGCCAGCAGCTCTCCAGGGGGACTAGCGGGCTTCACAGATACGCAGTATTTT,CASSSPGGLAGFTDTQYF
-,15,TRBV9,TRBJ1-6,-,TGTGCCAGCAGCGTAGGGGCGCTGTATAATTCACCCCTCCACTTT,CASSVGALYNSPLHF
-,16,TRBV2,TRBJ1-4,-,TGTGCCAGCAGTGAAGCGCTTCCTCAGGCGGGTGAAAAACTGTTTTTT,CASSEALPQAGEKLFF
-,15,TRBV7-8,TRBJ2-7,-,TGTGCCAGCAGCTTAGGCCCCGGTCAGGGGATCTTAAAGTACTTC,CASSLGPGQGILKYF
TRBD2,15,TRBV6-1,TRBJ2-7,-,TGTGCCAGCAGTCTAGGCTCTAGCGGCCCCTACGAGCAGTACTTC,CASSLGSSGPYEQYF
-,16,TRBV4-1,TRBJ1-5,-,TGCGCCAGCAGCCAAGGGTACAGCATTAGCAATCAGCCCCAGCATTTT,CASSQGYSISNQPQHF
TRBD1,14,TRBV25-1,TRBJ2-3,-,TGTGCCAGCGGGGGGGACAGGGGCACAGATACGCAGTATTTT,CASGGDRGTDTQYF
TRBD1,13,TRBV10-3,TRBJ1-3,-,TGTGCCATCAGTGGAGACAGGGTAAACACCATATATTTT,CAISGDRVNTIYF
TRBD2,18,TRBV9,TRBJ2-1,-,TGTGCCAGCAGCGCCAGCCGGGTTGCGGGGGGTGGGTACAATGAGCAGTTCTTC,CASSASRVAGGGYNEQFF
TRBD2,17,TRBV5-4,TRBJ2-3,-,TGTGCCAGCAGCTTCGAGCCAACTAGCGGGATCGCAGATACGCAGTATTTT,CASSFEPTSGIADTQYF
TRBD2,17,TRBV28,TRBJ2-7,-,TGTGCCAGCAGTTTTTCAGCGGGAGCGGGCGTCTTATACGAGCAGTACTTC,CASSFSAGAGVLYEQYF
TRBD2,14,TRBV27,TRBJ2-1,once,TGTGCCAGCGCTCGCGGGACTAGCGGTGTTGAGCAGTTCTTC,CASARGTSGVEQFF
-,15,TRBV9,TRBJ2-1,-,TGTGCCAGCAGCGTAGACTCGGGGACTGGGAATGAGCAGTTCTTC,CASSVDSGTGNEQFF
TRBD2,16,TRBV7-2,TRBJ2-3,-,TGTGCCAGCAGCTTTAGCGGGAGTTTGATCACAGATACGCAGTATTTT,CASSFSGSLITDTQYF
-,16,TRBV7-2,TRBJ2-4,-,TGTGCCAGCAGCTTAATAGCTCTCCTAGCCAAAAACATTCAGTACTTC,CASSLIALLAKNIQYF
-,14,TRBV2,TRBJ1-4,-,TGTGCCAGCAGTGAAAGGAGGGCCAGACAAAAACTGTTTTTT,CASSERRARQKLFF
-,12,TRBV29-1,TRBJ2-5,-,TGCAGCGACGGGGAGCAGGGGGAGACCCAGTACTTC,CSDGEQGETQYF
-,16,TRBV2,TRBJ2-2,-,TGTGCCAGCAGGGAGATGACTAGGTCGAACACCGGGGAGCTGTTTTTT,CASREMTRSNTGELFF
TRBD1,16,TRBV27,TRBJ1-1,-,TGTGCCAGCGGGGACAGGGACAGATCTTTGAACACTGAAGCTTTCTTT,CASGDRDRSLNTEAFF
TRBD1,15,TRBV5-6,TRBJ1-2,few,TGTGCCAGCAGCTTGGCGGGACAGGAGGGTAGGGGCTACACCTTC,CASSLAGQEGRGYTF
-,15,TRBV7-9,TRBJ2-7,-,TGTGCCAGCAGCTTAGGGCAGGGGGGTCGCTACGAGCAGTACTTC,CASSLGQGGRYEQYF
TRBD2,19,TRBV14,TRBJ2-5,once,TGTGCCAGCAGCCAAGTCAGTGGTAGACTAGCGGGAGATCAAGAGACCCAGTACTTC,CASSQVSGRLAGDQETQYF
-,10,TRBV7-6,TRBJ2-1,-,TGTGCCAGCAGCCCCAGCGGGCAGTTCTTC,CASSPSGQFF
-,18,TRBV4-2,TRBJ2-1,-,TGTGCCAGCAGCCAAGATCCCGAGCGGGTCCGAGATAACAATGAGCAGTTCTTC,CASSQDPERVRDNNEQFF
-,12,TRBV4-2,TRBJ1-5,-,TGTGCCAGCAGCTCGGGCAATCAGCCCCAGCATTTT,CASSSGNQPQHF
TRBD1,14,TRBV25-1,TRBJ1-2,-,TGTGCCAGCAGTGAACGGGGACAGGTCTATGGCTACACCTTC,CASSERGQVYGYTF
-,14,TRBV7-9,TRBJ2-3,-,TGTGCCAGTTACCCAGGGGGGCTCACAGATACGCAGTATTTT,CASYPGGLTDTQYF